What follows are 31 T cell receptor beta chains derived from one specimen sequenced in a study of cytomegalovirus exposure and HLA in healthy donors. Amplification used 60 Vbeta primers and 13 Jbeta primers. Produced via immunoSEQ multiplex PCR; TCRdb's table is partial and in-frame only. The table lists about 120,000 clones, 60% to 85% of them singletons, with about 2.5% in the top ten. The sequenced material came from PBMCs. The receptor set was obtained from a woman in her thirties or forties in good health and CMV-seropositive.

The rearrangement uses TRBV11-2 and TRBJ2-7, with 7 positions matching TRBD1. Germline assignment: CDR1 SGHAT and CDR2 FQNNGV. Germline trimming cut 5 bases from V and 6 bases from J; bases unmatched to any gene: 13. The CDR3 length is 15 residues. In DNA form, the CDR3 reads TGTGCCAGCAGCCTAACGACAGGGAAAAAAGCCGAGCAGTACTTC. Translating gives CASSLTTGKKAEQYF.

The V and J genes are TRBV19 and TRBJ2-3, with a possible D match to TRBD2 (5 bases). V lost 3 bases to trimming and J lost 1 base, with 8 bases between them. CDR3 size: 14 residues. The germline gives CDR1 LNHDA, CDR2 SQIVND (reference sequence). The CDR3 is CASSIYSGTDTQYF. The DNA of the CDR3 is TGTGCCAGTAGTATTTATAGCGGCACAGATACGCAGTATTTT.

The V gene is TRBV25-1, the J gene TRBJ1-1, with D possibly being TRBD1 (5 bases). Trimming took 6 bases from V and 4 from J, leaving 15 bases between them. This CDR3 contains 14 residues. Germline assignment: CDR1 MGHDK and CDR2 SYGVNS. CDR3 DNA sequence: TGTGCCAGCAGCCGCGCGGGGGAGGTCACTGAAGCTTTCTTT. Its protein is CASSRAGEVTEAFF.

The V call is TRBV5-6, the J call TRBJ1-5; 8 nucleotides align to TRBD1. This CDR3 is built from 15 residues. Looked up from germline, CDR1 is SGHDT and CDR2 is YYEEEE. The V and J ends lost 4 bases and 7 bases, in that order; junction bases with no gene match: 10. This CDR3 reads CASSAGGTGGQPQHF. CDR3 nucleotide sequence: TGTGCCAGCAGCGCCGGTGGGACAGGAGGGCAGCCCCAGCATTTT.

The chain's CDR3 is CSARGATEAFF. The CDR3, as DNA: TGCAGTGCTAGAGGGGCCACTGAAGCTTTCTTT. The rearrangement links TRBV20-1 to TRBJ1-1; the D is unclear. Per germline, CDR1 DFQATT and CDR2 SNEGSKA (reference sequence). V lost 1 base and J 4 bases, leaving 4 bases between the germline ends. This CDR3 comprises 11 residues.

There are a few counts of this clone. The chain links TRBV7-2 to TRBJ2-3, with TRBD2 as a possible D gene (5 bases). The CDR3 extends over 14 amino acids. Germline V gives CDR1 SGHTA, CDR2 FQGNSA. V lost 5 bases and J lost 1, with 10 bases in between. CDR3 DNA: TGTGCCAGCAGCATCTCGCGGGGCACAGATACGCAGTATTTT. Its protein product is CASSISRGTDTQYF. The full variable domain, with the rest looked up from reference TRBV7-2 and TRBJ2-3, is GAGVSQSPSNKVTEKGKDVELRCDPISGHTALYWYRQSLGQGLEFLIYFQGNSAPDKSGLPSDRFSAERTGGSVSTLTIQRTQQEDSAVYLCASSISRGTDTQYFGPGTRLTVL.

V is TRBV19 and J is TRBJ1-2; tentatively, D is TRBD1 (5 bases). There are 13 residues in the CDR3. V was clipped by 6 bases and J by 3 bases, with 11 bases between them. Looked up from germline, CDR1 is LNHDA and CDR2 is SQIVND (reference sequence). The CDR3 is CASRLTDHYGYTF. The CDR3 bases are TGTGCCAGTAGATTGACAGATCACTATGGCTACACCTTC.

The chain uses TRBV10-3 and TRBJ2-1; 8 bases are a match to TRBD2. The germline CDR1 and CDR2 sequences are ENHRY and SYGVKD. The CDR3 is 14 amino acids. V was clipped by 2 bases and J by 7 bases; unmatched bases: 4. The CDR3 is CAISERGGPNEQFF. The CDR3 DNA follows: TGTGCCATCAGTGAGCGGGGGGGCCCAAATGAGCAGTTCTTC.

The rearrangement uses TRBV18 and TRBJ1-2, with TRBD1 identical over 7 bases. This CDR3 contains 14 residues. Germline V lookup: CDR1 KGHSH, CDR2 LQKENI. The junction had 5 bases not matched to a gene; V was cut back by 3 bases and J by 4 bases. The CDR3 region is CASSPTDRAYGYTF. In nucleotides, the CDR3 is TGTGCCAGCTCACCGACTGACAGGGCCTATGGCTACACCTTC.

V and J are TRBV15 and TRBJ2-7, with unresolved D. Germline CDR1 and CDR2: LNHNV and YYDKDF (reference sequence). Trimming took 8 bases from V and 6 from J, leaving 17 bases between them. This CDR3 is built from 13 residues. The CDR3 spells CATQPMSSAEQYF. The CDR3 nucleotides are TGTGCCACCCAACCTATGTCCTCCGCCGAGCAGTACTTC.

The chain links TRBV5-1 to TRBJ2-7; 9 bases line up with TRBD1. The length of the CDR3 is 16 residues. From germline, CDR1 is SGHRS and CDR2 YFSETQ. The V and J ends lost 4 bases and 3 bases, in that order; junction bases with no gene match: 11. Here the CDR3 reads CASSPSAGQGIYEQYF. As DNA, the CDR3 is TGCGCCAGCAGCCCCTCGGCGGGACAGGGTATCTACGAGCAGTACTTC.

This clone was picked up one time. The V gene is TRBV5-5, the J gene TRBJ2-7; 12 bases line up with TRBD2. The germline gives CDR1 SGHKS, CDR2 YYEKEE (reference sequence). Trimming took 3 bases from V and 2 from J; bases not matched to a gene: 3. The CDR3 is 15 amino acids. This CDR3 reads CASSSSSGGAYEQYF. CDR3 coding DNA: TGTGCCAGCAGCTCCTCTAGCGGGGGGGCCTACGAGCAGTACTTC.

The rearrangement uses TRBV5-1 and TRBJ1-4; D is uncertain. V was shortened by 4 bases and J by 6 bases, with 16 bases between the two germline ends. The CDR3 consists of 15 residues. Per the germline V gene, CDR1 is SGHRS and CDR2 is YFSETQ. The CDR3 DNA reads TGCGCCAGCAGCCTCAACACGGGGAGTGATGAAAAACTGTTTTTT. Amino acid sequence: CASSLNTGSDEKLFF.

V and J are TRBV2 and TRBJ2-3, with 9 nucleotides matching TRBD2. This CDR3 region has 15 residues. CDR1 SNHLY and CDR2 FYNNEI come from the germline V gene. The ends lost 5 bases at V and 1 base at J; junction bases unmatched: 4. The CDR3 protein is CASSYRTSGTDTQYF. The DNA for the CDR3 is TGTGCCAGCAGTTATCGGACTAGCGGCACAGATACGCAGTATTTT.

The chain links TRBV11-2 to TRBJ1-4; tentative D call: TRBD1 (6 bases). With 4 bases removed from V and 8 bases from J, the gap between germline ends came to 23 bases. The CDR3 covers 17 residues. From germline, CDR1 is SGHAT and CDR2 FQNNGV. CDR3 sequence reads: CASSSPSDSPEGEKLFF. The CDR3 region has the DNA TGTGCCAGCAGCTCCCCTTCGGACAGCCCCGAAGGGGAAAAACTGTTTTTT.

The sample holds one count of this clone. This chain uses TRBV4-1 with TRBJ2-7; D is possibly TRBD1 (6 bases). The CDR3 is 15 amino acids. V gave up 0 bases and J gave up 2 bases, with 11 bases separating them. The germline gives CDR1 MGHRA, CDR2 YSYEKL. CDR3 sequence: CASSQESQGAYEQYF. In DNA form, the CDR3 reads TGCGCCAGCAGCCAAGAATCACAGGGAGCCTACGAGCAGTACTTC.

This clone has more than one count but fewer than ten. The chain has TRBV5-6 and TRBJ2-1; D gene ambiguous. CDR3 length equals 12 residues. Germline V gene lookup returns CDR1 SGHDT and CDR2 YYEEEE. V lost 2 bases and J 6 bases, leaving 6 bases between the germline ends. The CDR3 loop reads CASSFNSNEQFF. The CDR3 DNA sequence: TGTGCCAGCAGCTTCAATTCCAATGAGCAGTTCTTC. Full variable domain (outside the CDR3, taken from reference TRBV5-6 and TRBJ2-1): DAGVTQSPTHLIKTRGQQVTLRCSPKSGHDTVSWYQQALGQGPQFIFQYYEEEERQRGNFPDRFSGHQFPNYSSELNVNALLLGDSALYLCASSFNSNEQFFGPGTRLTVL.

V usage is TRBV4-3 and J usage is TRBJ2-7, with D perhaps TRBD2 (6 bases). Germline assignment: CDR1 LGHNA and CDR2 YSLEER. CDR3 size: 15 residues. V shed 0 bases and J shed 3 bases, with 12 bases lying between them. The CDR3 DNA reads as TGCGCCAGCAGCCAAGATCGGGCGGGGTACTACGAGCAGTACTTC. It yields the protein CASSQDRAGYYEQYF.

This clone has more than one count but fewer than ten. V is TRBV19 and J is TRBJ1-2, with D possibly TRBD1 on 6 matching bases. The CDR3 is 13 residues long. V was pared by 7 bases and J by 8 bases, with 17 bases between. Looked up from germline, CDR1 is LNHDA and CDR2 is SQIVND (reference sequence). The CDR3 loop is CASKGTRGQGYTF. CDR3 DNA sequence: TGTGCCAGTAAGGGGACCAGGGGCCAAGGCTACACCTTC. The complete variable domain, with remaining parts taken from reference TRBV19 and TRBJ1-2, reads DGGITQSPKYLFRKEGQNVTLSCEQNLNHDAMYWYRQDPGQGLRLIYYSQIVNDFQKGDIAEGYSVSREKKESFPLTVTSAQKNPTAFYLCASKGTRGQGYTFGSGTRLTVV.

The V gene is TRBV19, the J gene TRBJ2-7; D perhaps matches TRBD1 (6 bases). Per the germline V gene, CDR1 is LNHDA and CDR2 is SQIVND (reference sequence). Trimming took off 1 base at V and 3 bases at J, with 19 bases between the two ends. The CDR3 runs 17 residues. The CDR3 is CASSIGKVWDNGYEQYF. The CDR3 nucleotides are TGTGCCAGTAGTATAGGGAAGGTCTGGGACAATGGCTACGAGCAGTACTTC.

The genes are TRBV9 and TRBJ2-1, with no clear D. The germline V gene encodes CDR1 SGDLS and CDR2 YYNGEE. Trimming pared 1 base from V and 5 bases from J, leaving 16 bases between. This CDR3 is 16 amino acids long. CDR3 nucleotides: TGTGCCAGCAGCGTAACGGTCACTCCCCCGGACAATGAGCAGTTCTTC. It is translated as CASSVTVTPPDNEQFF.

The gene calls are TRBV6-1 and TRBJ2-7, with TRBD1 as a possible D gene (5 bases). Germline CDR1 is MNHNS and CDR2 is SASEGT. There are 15 residues in the CDR3. Trimming cost V 6 bases and J 5 bases, with 20 bases left between them. CDR3 amino acids: CASRGIGQGDNEQYF. The CDR3 nucleotides read TGTGCCAGCAGGGGCATCGGCCAGGGTGATAACGAGCAGTACTTC.

The chain carries TRBV4-1 and TRBJ1-2, with D tentatively TRBD1 (6 bases). V was pared by 1 base and J by 8 bases, with 20 bases between. Germline values: CDR1 MGHRA, CDR2 YSYEKL. The CDR3 consists of 16 residues. In DNA form, the CDR3 reads TGCGCCAGCAGCCAAGGTCCCGGGACATCGTTGGGGGGCTACACCTTC. Translation: CASSQGPGTSLGGYTF.

The rearrangement joins TRBV7-2 to TRBJ2-5, with D possibly being TRBD2 (5 bases). The germline V gene has CDR1 SGHTA and CDR2 FQGNSA. The CDR3 extends over 15 amino acids. V lost 5 bases and J 1 base, leaving 14 bases between the germline ends. As DNA, the CDR3 is TGTGCCAGCAGCCCCCCCCCTGGAGGCCAAGAGACCCAGTACTTC. This codes for CASSPPPGGQETQYF.

V is TRBV6-5 and J is TRBJ2-3, with 7 bases aligning to TRBD1. Germline V gene data show CDR1 as MNHEY and CDR2 as SVGAGI. V gave up 0 bases and J gave up 0 bases; unmatched junction bases: 3. This CDR3 has 16 amino acids. The CDR3 loop reads CASSYSSGQSTDTQYF. The CDR3, as DNA: TGTGCCAGCAGTTACTCGTCGGGACAGAGCACAGATACGCAGTATTTT.

This clone has a single count. CDR3 in amino acids: CASSVAETGWYTF. The CDR3 nucleotides are TGTGCCAGCAGCGTAGCGGAGACAGGATGGTACACCTTC. This chain uses TRBV9 with TRBJ1-2, with D maybe TRBD1 (6 bases). The V and J ends lost 0 bases and 11 bases respectively, with 14 bases between them. Germline V gene lookup returns CDR1 SGDLS and CDR2 YYNGEE. The CDR3 is 13 residues long.

The V call is TRBV5-1, the J call TRBJ1-4; 8 positions match TRBD1. CDR3 length equals 15 residues. The germline V gene has CDR1 SGHRS and CDR2 YFSETQ. J lost 5 bases, V lost 3 bases, and 6 bases had no gene match. CDR3 loop: CASSSTGGRNEKLFF. DNA for the CDR3: TGCGCCAGCAGCTCAACAGGGGGTAGGAATGAAAAACTGTTTTTT.

The chain employs TRBV30 and TRBJ2-7, with D maybe TRBD1 (6 bases). The CDR3 length is 13 residues. Trimming took 5 bases from V and 2 from J, leaving 13 bases between them. CDR1 and CDR2 (germline): GTSNPN, SVGIG (reference sequence). CDR3 protein: CAWGGQGAYEQYF. The DNA of the CDR3 is TGTGCCTGGGGGGGCCAGGGTGCCTACGAGCAGTACTTC.

This clone was counted only a few times. V usage is TRBV2 and J usage is TRBJ1-1; D is possibly TRBD1 (5 bases). V shed 2 bases and J shed 3 bases, with 13 bases lying between them. The CDR3 length is 15 residues. Germline V gene data show CDR1 as SNHLY and CDR2 as FYNNEI. The CDR3 DNA reads TGTGCCAGCAGTGAATTTAACACCAGGGACACTGAAGCTTTCTTT. It codes for CASSEFNTRDTEAFF.

This chain links TRBV5-1 with TRBJ2-5, with D possibly matching TRBD1 (5 bases). The end of the DNA aligns better with TRBJ2-7, so the J call may be wrong. The germline gives CDR1 SGHRS, CDR2 YFSETQ. There are 14 residues in the CDR3. The CDR3, as DNA: TGCGCCAGCAGCTTGGGGGGCAGGGTTTACGAGCAGTACTTC. Translated, it gives CASSLGGRVYEQYF.

The chain links TRBV6-5 to TRBJ2-3; D possibly corresponds to TRBD2 (5 bases). Germline V gene sequence: CDR1 MNHEY, CDR2 SVGAGI. The germline V and J ends were trimmed by 0 bases and 2 bases, with 6 bases remaining between them. The CDR3 has 14 amino acids. CDR3 protein: CASSYSEATDTQYF. Here the CDR3 DNA reads TGTGCCAGCAGTTACTCGGAGGCCACAGATACGCAGTATTTT.